Listed below are T cell receptor beta chains from one sample, sequenced in a study of Ad26.COV2.S vaccination and SARS-CoV-2 variants. TCRdb's table, derived via immunoSEQ multiplex PCR, lists solely in-frame clones and lacks some. Here the sample spans about 480,000 clones, approximately 90% being singletons. Sample: peripheral blood, taken in a trial of Ad26.COV2.S vaccine versus placebo. The receptor set was obtained from a person between 18 and 60 years old who received the Ad26.COV2.S COVID-19 vaccine or a placebo. Each CDR3 is given with its conserved first and last residue. Fields, in order: clone size, D gene, J gene, V gene, CDR3 DNA, CDR3 protein. D genes are given only for firm matches. Expanded clones are given a class, and other clones once, few, many or no size at all.

clone size: .
D gene: TRBD1
J gene: TRBJ1-4
V gene: TRBV7-9
CDR3 DNA: TGTGCCAGCAGCCAGACAGGGGGTCATGAAAAACTGTTTTTT
CDR3 protein: CASSQTGGHEKLFF

clone size: .
D gene: TRBD2
J gene: TRBJ2-1
V gene: TRBV6-5
CDR3 DNA: TGTGCCAGCAGCCCGGGACTAGCGGGAGTGCAGTTCTTC
CDR3 protein: CASSPGLAGVQFF

clone size: .
D gene: TRBD1
J gene: TRBJ2-3
V gene: TRBV2
CDR3 DNA: TGTGCCAGCAGTGACCCCGACAGGGCTACAGATACGCAGTATTTT
CDR3 protein: CASSDPDRATDTQYF

clone size: once
D gene: .
J gene: TRBJ2-7
V gene: TRBV28
CDR3 DNA: TGTGCCAGCAAGGCCCAGGGGTTTTCGGGGGTTTCGAACTACGAGCAGTACTTC
CDR3 protein: CASKAQGFSGVSNYEQYF

clone size: .
D gene: TRBD1
J gene: TRBJ1-1
V gene: TRBV28
CDR3 DNA: TGTGCCAGCAGAACAGGGGGCGCGAACACTGAAGCTTTCTTT
CDR3 protein: CASRTGGANTEAFF

clone size: .
D gene: .
J gene: TRBJ2-3
V gene: TRBV3-1/TRBV3-2
CDR3 DNA: TGTGCCAGCAGCCAAGATCTAGGGTGGGGGGGCACAGATACGCAGTATTTT
CDR3 protein: CASSQDLGWGGTDTQYF

clone size: .
D gene: .
J gene: TRBJ2-3
V gene: TRBV19
CDR3 DNA: TGTGCCAGTAGTATTTCTGGGCGTACGCAGTATTTT
CDR3 protein: CASSISGRTQYF

clone size: few
D gene: .
J gene: TRBJ1-3
V gene: TRBV28
CDR3 DNA: TGTGCCAGCACCGGAGCGACAGTGACCTCTGGAAACACCATATATTTT
CDR3 protein: CASTGATVTSGNTIYF

clone size: .
D gene: .
J gene: TRBJ2-7
V gene: TRBV5-4
CDR3 DNA: TGTGCCAGCAGCCCCCACCAGGGCGTGGGCGAGCAGTACTTC
CDR3 protein: CASSPHQGVGEQYF

clone size: .
D gene: .
J gene: TRBJ2-1
V gene: TRBV15
CDR3 DNA: TGTGCCACCAGCAGCGATGGTCCAATAAAGTTCTTC
CDR3 protein: CATSSDGPIKFF

clone size: once
D gene: .
J gene: TRBJ1-2
V gene: TRBV28
CDR3 DNA: TGTGCCAGCCGAGGGACCGACAACTATGGCTACACCTTC
CDR3 protein: CASRGTDNYGYTF

clone size: .
D gene: TRBD1
J gene: TRBJ2-4
V gene: TRBV5-4
CDR3 DNA: TGTGCCAGCAGCCCACTCGGACAGGGGATGGACATTCAGTACTTC
CDR3 protein: CASSPLGQGMDIQYF

clone size: .
D gene: TRBD2
J gene: TRBJ2-2
V gene: TRBV25-1
CDR3 DNA: TGTGCCAGCAGTGACCCGTCTATTAGCGGGCCCGGGACCGGGGAGCTGTTTTTT
CDR3 protein: CASSDPSISGPGTGELFF

clone size: .
D gene: TRBD1
J gene: TRBJ2-7
V gene: TRBV27
CDR3 DNA: TGTGCCAGCAGTTGGACAGGGGCCACCTACGAGCAGTACTTC
CDR3 protein: CASSWTGATYEQYF

clone size: .
D gene: TRBD2
J gene: TRBJ2-1
V gene: TRBV9
CDR3 DNA: TGTGCCAGCAGCGTAGGTTTAGCGGGGAAGAGCTCCTACAATGAGCAGTTCTTC
CDR3 protein: CASSVGLAGKSSYNEQFF

clone size: .
D gene: TRBD2
J gene: TRBJ2-1
V gene: TRBV28
CDR3 DNA: TGTGCCAGCAGTTCATGGACTAGCGTCCAGTACAATGAGCAGTTCTTC
CDR3 protein: CASSSWTSVQYNEQFF

clone size: .
D gene: .
J gene: TRBJ1-5
V gene: TRBV4-3
CDR3 DNA: TGCGCCAGCAGCCAATCAGGCGCCAATCAGCCCCAGCATTTT
CDR3 protein: CASSQSGANQPQHF

clone size: .
D gene: .
J gene: TRBJ2-7
V gene: TRBV28
CDR3 DNA: TGTGCCAGCAGTTTGGGTAGGGCCCACGAGCAGTACTTC
CDR3 protein: CASSLGRAHEQYF

clone size: .
D gene: TRBD1
J gene: TRBJ1-5
V gene: TRBV2
CDR3 DNA: TGTGCCAGCAGACAGTCGACAGGGCTCAATCAGCCCCAGCATTTT
CDR3 protein: CASRQSTGLNQPQHF

clone size: .
D gene: TRBD1
J gene: TRBJ1-4
V gene: TRBV6-5
CDR3 DNA: TGTGCCAGCAATCAGGGGGCTACCGGAGAAAAACTGTTTTTT
CDR3 protein: CASNQGATGEKLFF